These 19 T cell receptor beta chains came from one sample sequenced in a study of cytomegalovirus exposure and HLA in healthy donors. Some clones are missing from TCRdb's copy, which holds only in-frame ones; the method was immunoSEQ multiplex PCR. This table has approximately 59,000 clones, 92% appearing once. The material sequenced was PBMCs. These receptor sequences come from a man aged 18 to 35 in good health and CMV-seropositive.

The V and J genes are TRBV27 and TRBJ2-1; D is unresolved. Germline V gene data show CDR1 as MNHEY and CDR2 as SMNVEV (reference sequence). The V and J ends lost 5 bases and 5 bases respectively, with 16 bases between them. The length of the CDR3 is 15 residues. In DNA form, the CDR3 reads TGTGCCAGCAGTCCTTACACCCCGCCAAACAATGAGCAGTTCTTC. It codes for CASSPYTPPNNEQFF.

The chain employs TRBV7-8 and TRBJ2-1, with D possibly being TRBD1 (5 bases). V was pared by 5 bases and J by 10 bases, with 15 bases between. The CDR3 contains 13 residues. CDR1 is SGHVS, CDR2 FQNEAQ, per germline. This CDR3 is CASSRRDLEEQFF. CDR3 nucleotides: TGTGCCAGCAGCCGCAGGGATCTAGAAGAGCAGTTCTTC.

The CDR3 protein is CASRGGRRGVQYF. CDR3 bases: TGTGCCAGCAGGGGGGGTCGACGGGGCGTTCAGTACTTC. This chain uses TRBV27 with TRBJ2-4; D perhaps matches TRBD2 (6 bases). V gave up 6 bases and J gave up 11 bases, with 17 bases separating them. The CDR3 contains 13 residues. Germline V gives CDR1 MNHEY, CDR2 SMNVEV (reference sequence).

The V call is TRBV9, the J call TRBJ2-1, with 9 bases identical to TRBD2. Trimming removed 2 bases from V and 0 bases from J; junction bases left unmatched: 18. There are 21 residues in the CDR3. CDR1 and CDR2 (germline): SGDLS, YYNGEE. CDR3 residues: CASSVGFPSGTFISSYNEQFF. CDR3 nucleotides: TGTGCCAGCAGCGTTGGGTTCCCTAGCGGGACCTTTATTAGCTCCTACAATGAGCAGTTCTTC.

The sample holds a few counts of this clone. This sequence joins TRBV10-3 and TRBJ2-3, with D unresolved. The CDR3 contains 15 residues. V was clipped by 3 bases and J by 0 bases, with 10 bases between them. The germline gives CDR1 ENHRY, CDR2 SYGVKD. Here the CDR3 reads CAISDGGTSTDTQYF. The CDR3 DNA reads TGTGCCATCAGTGACGGCGGAACTAGCACAGATACGCAGTATTTT.

This chain links TRBV28 with TRBJ1-2, with 10 bases fitting TRBD1. The CDR3 runs 14 residues. Germline CDR1 MDHEN, CDR2 SYDVKM. The J segment lost 7 bases and the V segment lost 5 bases, leaving 7 bases of the junction unmatched. For the CDR3, the DNA is TGTGCCAGCAGTCACGGGACAGGGGAGGTTGGCTACACCTTC. This encodes CASSHGTGEVGYTF.

V is TRBV11-2 and J is TRBJ2-2; D uncertain. The germline gives CDR1 SGHAT, CDR2 FQNNGV. V was pared by 4 bases and J by 8 bases, with 5 bases between. The CDR3 loop spans 11 amino acids. The CDR3 DNA follows: TGTGCCAGCAGCTGGCCGGGGGAGCTGTTTTTT. Its protein is CASSWPGELFF.

The V gene is TRBV5-8, the J gene TRBJ2-1; 8 bases match TRBD1. From germline, CDR1 is SGHTS and CDR2 YDEGEE. This CDR3 has 15 residues. V shed 0 bases and J 6 bases; nucleotides not matched to a gene: 5. CDR3 region: CASSLVQGGFNEQFF. CDR3 DNA sequence: TGTGCCAGCAGCTTGGTACAGGGGGGTTTCAATGAGCAGTTCTTC. The complete variable domain, with remaining parts taken from reference TRBV5-8 and TRBJ2-1, reads EAGVTQSPTHLIKTRGQQATLRCSPISGHTSVYWYQQALGLGLQFLLWYDEGEERNRGNFPPRFSGRQFPNYSSELNVNALELEDSALYLCASSLVQGGFNEQFFGPGTRLTVL.

The rearrangement links TRBV25-1 to TRBJ2-7; D gene unclear. V gave up 6 bases and J gave up 5 bases, with 20 bases separating them. The CDR3 has 15 residues. Germline CDR1 MGHDK, CDR2 SYGVNS. Written as DNA, the CDR3 is TGTGCCAGCAGCCCCCCGCGTGGAGCTCCCCACGAGCAGTACTTC. This gives the protein CASSPPRGAPHEQYF.

This chain uses TRBV19 with TRBJ1-5; D not certain. This CDR3 has 14 residues. Germline values: CDR1 LNHDA, CDR2 SQIVND (reference sequence). V dropped 7 bases and J dropped 0 bases, with 10 bases sitting between them. DNA of the CDR3: TGTGCCAGTACGGAGGCAGTTAGCAATCAGCCCCAGCATTTT. It codes for CASTEAVSNQPQHF.

The chain couples TRBV27 to TRBJ2-7; maybe TRBD2 (6 bases). Per germline, CDR1 MNHEY and CDR2 SMNVEV (reference sequence). V lost 5 bases and J lost 3, with 14 bases in between. The CDR3 runs 14 residues. CDR3 DNA: TGTGCCAGCAGTCTGTGGGGGGACGGCTACGAGCAGTACTTC. Encoded protein: CASSLWGDGYEQYF.

This chain uses TRBV29-1 with TRBJ2-7; 7 nucleotides agree with TRBD2. V dropped 6 bases and J dropped 0; count of bases not matched to a gene: 5. The CDR3 length is 13 residues. CDR1 is SQVTM and CDR2 is ANQGSEA in the germline V gene. CDR3 nucleotide sequence: TGCAGCGTGAGGGACTATAACTCCTACGAGCAGTACTTC. This gives the protein CSVRDYNSYEQYF.

This clone is a singleton in its sample. The chain combines TRBV28 with TRBJ1-1; D ambiguous. Germline CDR1 MDHEN, CDR2 SYDVKM. With 5 bases removed from V and 8 bases from J, the gap between germline ends came to 12 bases. This CDR3 contains 12 residues. CDR3 region: CASSLAHREAFF. The CDR3 nucleotides read TGTGCCAGCAGTCTGGCCCACAGAGAAGCTTTCTTT.

The J gene is TRBJ2-3, the V gene TRBV28; weak D call: TRBD2 (6 bases). Trimming took off 6 bases at V and 3 bases at J, with 19 bases between the two ends. The CDR3 has 16 residues. CDR1 is MDHEN and CDR2 is SYDVKM in the germline V gene. CDR3 coding DNA: TGTGCCAGCAGCCCCCCGGGACTCCCCGTTACAGATACGCAGTATTTT. Translated, it gives CASSPPGLPVTDTQYF.

This clone was picked up one time. V gene TRBV2 combines with J gene TRBJ2-3; perhaps TRBD1 as D (6 bases). This CDR3 has 12 residues. Looked up from germline, CDR1 is SNHLY and CDR2 is FYNNEI. V gave up 8 bases and J gave up 4 bases, with 10 bases separating them. This CDR3 reads CASQSGADTQYF. DNA for the CDR3: TGTGCCAGCCAATCAGGGGCAGATACGCAGTATTTT.

This chain links TRBV4-1 with TRBJ2-3, with D possibly TRBD2 on 6 matching bases. This CDR3 is 15 amino acids long. From germline, CDR1 is MGHRA and CDR2 YSYEKL. Trimming cost V 4 bases and J 1 base, with 12 bases left between them. CDR3 sequence reads: CASSPEGGRTDTQYF. Written as DNA, the CDR3 is TGCGCCAGCAGCCCGGAGGGTGGGCGCACAGATACGCAGTATTTT.

The CDR3 loop is CASSLVETGELFF. In nucleotides, the CDR3 is TGTGCCAGCAGTTTAGTAGAAACCGGGGAGCTGTTTTTT. The chain uses TRBV27 and TRBJ2-2; D is ambiguous. V dropped 2 bases and J dropped 5 bases, with 6 bases sitting between them. CDR1 and CDR2 (germline): MNHEY, SMNVEV (reference sequence). The CDR3 has 13 amino acids.

The chain uses TRBV2 and TRBJ2-5; TRBD1 matches at 11 bases. Germline CDR1 SNHLY, CDR2 FYNNEI. The CDR3 consists of 15 residues. V was pared by 8 bases and J by 4 bases, with 9 bases of the junction left unmatched. The CDR3 reads CASASGTGGPETQYF. CDR3 nucleotides: TGTGCCAGCGCCTCCGGGACAGGGGGTCCAGAGACCCAGTACTTC.

The rearrangement joins TRBV7-9 to TRBJ2-5; D might be TRBD2 (6 bases). The CDR3 runs to 13 residues. Germline CDR1 is SEHNR and CDR2 is FQNEAQ (reference sequence). V was cut by 6 bases and J by 2 bases, with 10 bases left in between. The CDR3 is CASSPAGQETQYF. CDR3 coding DNA: TGTGCCAGCAGTCCTGCGGGACAAGAGACCCAGTACTTC.